These 17 T cell receptor beta chains share one sample of origin, sequenced in a study of regulatory T cells in long-lasting Graves disease. With iRepertoire HTBI primers and Arm-PCR of CDR3 regions, TCR beta libraries were built. TCRdb re-called the multiplex PCR reads with MiXCR, one entry per CDR3 protein. The repertoire includes roughly 560,000 distinct CDR3 sequences, roughly 16% of them detected once, and 25% sits in the top ten. Sample time point: newly diagnosed GD, antithyroid drugs for less than 3 months. PBMC RNA served as the TCR library source. These records were also assigned to another study, of T cells in Graves' hyperthyroidism and ophthalmopathy.

The sequences come from peripheral blood mononuclear cells (PBMCs), collected at new diagnosis, from a patient treated with antithyroid drugs. These TCRs come from a woman aged 35-60 years with Graves disease.

A note on this clonotype: An end of the junction does not agree with germline; a read error may underlie this. This chain connects TRBV15 to TRBJ2-5, with D perhaps TRBD1 (5 bases). The CDR3 extends over 14 amino acids. CDR1 and CDR2 from the germline V gene are LNHNV and YYDKDF (reference sequence). The DNA for the CDR3 is TGTGCCACCGGCAGTGAAGACAGATCGGAGACCCAGTACTTC. Translated, it gives CATGSEDRSETQYF.

The gene calls are TRBV20-1 and TRBJ2-1; no clear D. The CDR3 has 13 amino acids. The ends were cut back, 6 bases at V and 0 bases at J, with 9 bases in the middle. The germline V gene encodes CDR1 DFQATT and CDR2 SNEGSKA (reference sequence). In DNA, the CDR3 is TGCAGTGCCCCGGAAAGCTCCTACAATGAGCAGTTCTTC. It is translated as CSAPESSYNEQFF.

The chain links TRBV7-9 to TRBJ2-7; D is ambiguous. This CDR3 is built from 14 residues. The germline CDR1 and CDR2 sequences are SEHNR and FQNEAQ (reference sequence). V was cut by 9 bases and J by 2 bases, with 17 bases left in between. In DNA, the CDR3 is TGTGCCAGTTCGACCCTTACAACCCCCTACGAGCAGTACTTC. This sequence encodes CASSTLTTPYEQYF.

Many counts were recorded for this clonotype. The chain uses TRBV20-1 and TRBJ1-5; D remains ambiguous. This CDR3 is 16 amino acids long. V gave up 3 bases and J gave up 1 base, with 16 bases separating them. Germline loops: CDR1 DFQATT, CDR2 SNEGSKA (reference sequence). CDR3 sequence (DNA): TGCAGTGCTAGCCCCGGTCTGTACCGAAGCAATCAGCCCCAGCATTTT. Translating gives CSASPGLYRSNQPQHF.

This clonotype was picked up a small number of times. V and J are TRBV5-1 and TRBJ1-4, with D perhaps TRBD1 (5 bases). The CDR3 totals 17 residues. From germline, CDR1 is SGHRS and CDR2 YFSETQ. V was trimmed by 0 bases and J by 0 bases, leaving 12 bases between them. The CDR3 here is CASSLGQGRATNEKLFF. The CDR3 bases are TGCGCCAGCAGCTTGGGGCAGGGCCGTGCAACTAATGAAAAACTGTTTTTT. Using reference TRBV5-1 and TRBJ1-4 for the parts outside the CDR3, the full variable domain is KAGVTQTPRYLIKTRGQQVTLSCSPISGHRSVSWYQQTPGQGLQFLFEYFSETQRNKGNFPGRFSGRQFSNSRSEMNVSTLELGDSALYLCASSLGQGRATNEKLFFGSGTQLSVL.

This clonotype was detected only a few times. The CDR3 DNA reads TGCAGCGGACTCCGGGACACTGAAGCTTTCTTT. Translated: CSGLRDTEAFF. The genes are TRBV29-1 and TRBJ1-1, with D unclear. V lost 7 bases and J 3 bases, leaving 9 bases between the germline ends. This CDR3 has 11 residues. The germline V gene has CDR1 SQVTM and CDR2 ANQGSEA.

The chain employs TRBV2 and TRBJ1-1, with D maybe TRBD1 (5 bases). Germline V gives CDR1 SNHLY, CDR2 FYNNEI. The CDR3 is 14 residues long. Trimming left V 6 bases short and J 4 bases short, with 15 bases between. As DNA, the CDR3 is TGTGCCAGCAGCTTGGCGTCCGGGGGCACTGAAGCTTTCTTT. It codes for CASSLASGGTEAFF. Full variable domain (outside the CDR3, taken from reference TRBV2 and TRBJ1-1): EPEVTQTPSHQVTQMGQEVILRCVPISNHLYFYWYRQILGQKVEFLVSFYNNEISEKSEIFDDQFSVERPDGSNFTLKIRSTKLEDSAMYFCASSLASGGTEAFFGQGTRLTVV.

The rearrangement joins TRBV9 to TRBJ1-2, with D tentatively TRBD1 (5 bases). The V and J ends lost 0 bases and 3 bases respectively, with 12 bases between them. CDR3 length: 15 residues. The germline V gene encodes CDR1 SGDLS and CDR2 YYNGEE. DNA for the CDR3: TGTGCCAGCAGCGTAGCCTCGACAGCTTACTATGGCTACACCTTC. Its protein product is CASSVASTAYYGYTF.

There are a few counts of this clonotype. The rearrangement joins TRBV27 to TRBJ1-6; D call uncertain. This CDR3 is built from 15 residues. Trimming stripped 6 bases from V and 2 bases from J, with 11 bases between. Per germline, CDR1 MNHEY and CDR2 SMNVEV (reference sequence). In nucleotides, the CDR3 is TGTGCCAGCAGCCCAGACGTCACCTATAATTCACCCCTCCACTTT. Residues: CASSPDVTYNSPLHF.

The CDR3 bases are TGTGCCAGCAGGACCCGGGGGGGGCGGACTGAAGCTTTCTTT. This translates into CASRTRGGRTEAFF. This chain links TRBV28 with TRBJ1-1; perhaps TRBD1 as D (6 bases). The CDR3 covers 14 residues. Germline CDR1 MDHEN, CDR2 SYDVKM. The ends were cut back, 6 bases at V and 5 bases at J, with 16 bases in the middle.

This clonotype was counted at least ten times. The CDR3 protein is CASRGDSGVGEQYF. CDR3 nucleotide sequence: TGTGCCAGCAGGGGGGACTCAGGGGTAGGGGAGCAGTACTTC. This sequence joins TRBV2 and TRBJ2-7; the D gene could be TRBD1 or TRBD2 (6 bases each). Between the trimmed V and J ends, which lost 6 bases and 7 bases, there was a span of 19 bases. The CDR3 loop spans 14 amino acids. Germline CDR1 and CDR2: SNHLY and FYNNEI.

This clonotype was counted at least ten times. The chain has TRBV18 and TRBJ2-3; 7 bases fit TRBD2. The J segment lost 0 bases and the V segment lost 6 bases, leaving 6 bases of the junction unmatched. The CDR3 loop spans 15 amino acids. Germline lookup yields CDR1 KGHSH and CDR2 LQKENI. CDR3 sequence: CASSPSGKSTDTQYF. As DNA, the CDR3 is TGTGCCAGCTCGCCTAGCGGTAAAAGCACAGATACGCAGTATTTT.

The J gene is TRBJ1-1, the V gene TRBV19; the D gene is possibly TRBD1 (5 bases). Per germline, CDR1 LNHDA and CDR2 SQIVND (reference sequence). The CDR3 totals 14 residues. Trimming pared 5 bases from V and 1 base from J, leaving 11 bases between. The CDR3 nucleotides read TGTGCCAGTAGTCCTTATACAGGGAACACTGAAGCTTTCTTT. This codes for CASSPYTGNTEAFF.

This rearrangement joins TRBV5-1 to TRBJ2-3; 7 nucleotides line up with TRBD2. With 0 bases clipped from V and 6 bases from J, the junction kept 16 bases outside the gene matches. The germline V gene encodes CDR1 SGHRS and CDR2 YFSETQ. This CDR3 region has 18 residues. CDR3 protein: CASSLVRPSGEALDTQYF. The CDR3 DNA reads as TGCGCCAGCAGCTTGGTTAGGCCCAGCGGGGAGGCTCTGGATACGCAGTATTTT.

Ten or more counts support this clonotype. The rearrangement uses TRBV28 and TRBJ2-7; D might be TRBD1 (6 bases). CDR1 is MDHEN, CDR2 SYDVKM, per germline. This CDR3 spans 16 amino acids. The V end was cut by 7 bases, the J end by 0 bases, with 19 bases between. The CDR3 loop reads CASTPTGFRSSYEQYF. DNA of the CDR3: TGTGCCAGCACTCCGACAGGTTTCAGGAGCTCCTACGAGCAGTACTTC.

The chain couples TRBV5-1 to TRBJ2-1; 8 positions match TRBD2. This CDR3 spans 20 amino acids. CDR1 is SGHRS, CDR2 YFSETQ, per germline. J was trimmed by 0 bases and V by 1 base; bases with no gene match: 15. The CDR3, as DNA: TGCGCCAGCAGCTTGACCCCCGCCGGAGCGGGGGTTAGCTCCTACAATGAGCAGTTCTTC. Protein: CASSLTPAGAGVSSYNEQFF.

The sample holds many counts of this clonotype. The CDR3 loop is CATSYGGWQANYGYTF. The CDR3 region has the DNA TGTGCCACCAGCTATGGAGGGTGGCAGGCTAACTATGGCTACACCTTC. This rearrangement joins TRBV15 to TRBJ1-2; no reliable D call. This CDR3 region has 16 residues. CDR1 is LNHNV and CDR2 is YYDKDF in the germline V gene (reference sequence). V was clipped by 5 bases and J by 0 bases, with 16 bases between them. The full variable domain, with the rest looked up from reference TRBV15 and TRBJ1-2, is DAMVIQNPRYQVTQFGKPVTLSCSQTLNHNVMYWYQQKSSQAPKLLFHYYDKDFNNEADTPDNFQSRRPNTSFCFLDIRSPGLGDTAMYLCATSYGGWQANYGYTFGSGTRLTVV.